Reported below is one T cell receptor beta chain. The target antigen is unknown. A single base separates this from a much larger clone, so it may be a read error. The data were obtained in a study of vaccination and CD4 T cells after COVID-19. The study sequenced cultured CD4+ T cell DNA using the Oncomine TCR Beta short-read assay. TCRdb redid the calling of the PCR reads with MiXCR, one entry per CDR3 protein. The top ten clones hold roughly 17% of a sample with about 20,000 distinct CDR3 sequences, 55% of them seen once. Germline V gives CDR1 MNHEY, CDR2 SVGEGT. The length of the CDR3 is 13 residues. V gave up 6 bases and J gave up 1 base, with 9 bases separating them. Stated treatment: roughly ten-day PBMC culture with coronavirus spike peptide pools or control peptides (ViraFEST assay).

V usage is TRBV6-2 or TRBV6-3 and J usage is TRBJ1-1; the D gene is possibly TRBD1 (6 bases). The sequenced sample was CD4+ T cells from blood, cultured in vitro. The source of this sequence is a human donor who had recovered from COVID-19. The CDR3 DNA is TGTGCCAGCAGCCCACAGGGGAACACTGAAGCTTTCTTT. Protein: CASSPQGNTEAFF.